The source of this T cell receptor beta chain is a study of identical twins. About this clonotype: The target antigen is unknown.

Everyone who gave samples was a healthy Caucasian. V was cut by 3 bases and J by 0 bases, with 9 bases left in between. This CDR3 has 14 residues. cDNA molecules carried unique molecular identifiers, and template switching added a universal primer site. Via MiXCR, TCRdb re-called the 5' RACE reads, giving one row per CDR3 protein. Among about 530,000 distinct CDR3 sequences listed, 20% to 25% were seen once. General observations from the study: In cord blood, abundant beta clonotypes had fewer insertions; memory showed no trend.

The data were also submitted as part of a second study, on yellow fever vaccine responses in identical twins.

The specimen sequenced was CD4+ T cells sorted from blood. This chain joins TRBV12-3 or TRBV12-4 and TRBJ2-7; D is possibly TRBD1 (5 bases). The source of this sequence is a woman aged 18 to 35 in good health. The CDR3 nucleotides read TGTGCCAGCAGTTTCTTAGACAGCTCCTACGAGCAGTACTTC. Protein sequence: CASSFLDSSYEQYF.